Below, 30 T cell receptor beta chains from the same sample are listed, as sequenced in a study of blood T cell repertoires in COVID-19. This table comes from immunoSEQ multiplex PCR, and its TCRdb copy is limited to in-frame clones, with some not included. The sample includes about 490,000 clones, roughly 85% of them seen just once. The sequencing sample was made of peripheral blood. These receptor sequences come from a human donor in a cohort sampled during active COVID-19.

This clone has a count of ten or more. The J gene is TRBJ1-3, the V gene TRBV7-2; D is perhaps TRBD1 (6 bases). Germline CDR1 and CDR2: SGHTA and FQGNSA. This CDR3 spans 14 amino acids. V was clipped by 5 bases and J by 7 bases, with 15 bases between them. The CDR3 DNA reads as TGTGCCAGCAGCAAAGACAGGTTCTCTAACACCATATATTTT. It translates to CASSKDRFSNTIYF.

In its sample, this clone was seen once. V is TRBV28 and J is TRBJ2-3; 12 nucleotides agree with TRBD2. Germline CDR1 and CDR2: MDHEN and SYDVKM. This CDR3 is 15 amino acids long. J lost 5 bases, V lost 3 bases, and 3 bases had no gene match. Here the CDR3 reads CASSFGLAGRDTQYF. DNA for the CDR3: TGTGCCAGCAGTTTCGGACTAGCGGGAAGAGATACGCAGTATTTT.

This chain links TRBV7-2 with TRBJ2-7, with D perhaps matching TRBD2 (5 bases). CDR1 is SGHTA and CDR2 is FQGNSA in the germline V gene. This CDR3 has 13 residues. Trimming took 3 bases from V and 1 from J, leaving 7 bases between them. CDR3 loop: CASSFSGSYEQYF. The CDR3 DNA sequence: TGTGCCAGCAGCTTCTCGGGGTCCTACGAGCAGTACTTC. Looking up the rest from reference TRBV7-2 and TRBJ2-7 gives the full variable domain: GAGVSQSPSNKVTEKGKDVELRCDPISGHTALYWYRQSLGQGLEFLIYFQGNSAPDKSGLPSDRFSAERTGGSVSTLTIQRTQQEDSAVYLCASSFSGSYEQYFGPGTRLTVT.

This chain joins TRBV9 and TRBJ2-1; TRBD2 agrees at 7 bases. CDR3 length: 14 residues. Germline lookup yields CDR1 SGDLS and CDR2 YYNGEE. Trimming cost V 1 base and J 4 bases; bases outside gene matches: 2. CDR3 in DNA: TGTGCCAGCAGCGTACTAGCGGAATACAATGAGCAGTTCTTC. It encodes CASSVLAEYNEQFF.

The chain employs TRBV2 and TRBJ2-3; 13 bases line up with TRBD2. From germline, CDR1 is SNHLY and CDR2 FYNNEI. The V gene end was trimmed by 5 bases and the J gene end by 8 bases; junction bases not matched to a gene: 7. CDR3 size: 15 residues. The CDR3 spells CASSRTSGSPGTQYF. The CDR3 nucleotides read TGTGCCAGCAGTCGGACTAGCGGGAGTCCCGGTACGCAGTATTTT.

The chain is built from TRBV11-3 and TRBJ2-3; tentatively, D is TRBD2 (6 bases). Trimming removed 5 bases at V and 4 bases at J, with 13 bases between. The CDR3 is 14 residues long. Germline V gene data show CDR1 as SGHNT and CDR2 as YENEEA. This CDR3 is CASSPSVGADTQYF. The CDR3 DNA reads as TGTGCCAGCAGCCCTAGCGTCGGTGCAGATACGCAGTATTTT.

The chain has TRBV3-1 (or the pseudogene TRBV3-2) and TRBJ1-5; tentatively, D is TRBD1 (5 bases). Germline CDR1 LGHDT, CDR2 YNNKEL (reference sequence). V was trimmed by 1 base and J by 0 bases, leaving 7 bases between them. This CDR3 has 15 residues. The CDR3 loop is CASSQAGNSNQPQHF. CDR3 in DNA: TGTGCCAGCAGCCAAGCAGGGAATAGCAATCAGCCCCAGCATTTT.

The V and J genes are TRBV19 and TRBJ1-2, with 11 bases lining up with TRBD1. Germline CDR1 reads LNHDA; CDR2 reads SQIVND (reference sequence). This CDR3 has 14 amino acids. V shed 4 bases, J shed 3 bases, and the junction held 1 base outside the gene matches. CDR3 region: CASSRTGGDYGYTF. The CDR3 nucleotides are TGTGCCAGTAGTAGGACAGGGGGCGACTATGGCTACACCTTC.

This clone was picked up a small number of times. One end of the junction is discordant with germline, which a read error may explain. J is TRBJ2-7 and V is TRBV7-3, with 11 bases that match TRBD2. The germline gives CDR1 SGHTA, CDR2 FQGTGA. This CDR3 has 15 amino acids. CDR3 sequence: CASSLTSGSPNEQYF. As DNA, the CDR3 is TGTGCCAGCAGCCTAACTAGCGGGAGTCCCAACGAGCAGTACTTC.

This chain joins TRBV24-1 and TRBJ2-7; TRBD1 matches at 7 bases. J gave up 3 bases and V 6 bases, and 13 bases lay outside the gene matches. Germline values: CDR1 KGHDR, CDR2 SFDVKD. The CDR3 is 16 residues long. CDR3 nucleotide sequence: TGTGCCACCAGTCCCTTTCACCCAGGGGGTCTCTACGAGCAGTACTTC. This translates into CATSPFHPGGLYEQYF.

This clone was counted a single time. The rearrangement uses TRBV25-1 and TRBJ1-2; the D gene is possibly TRBD1 (5 bases). The CDR3 is 14 residues long. The germline V and J ends were trimmed by 3 bases and 4 bases, with 12 bases remaining between them. Germline values: CDR1 MGHDK, CDR2 SYGVNS. The CDR3 region is CASSEAGTRYGYTF. DNA for the CDR3: TGTGCCAGCAGTGAGGCGGGGACCCGCTATGGCTACACCTTC.

The chain links TRBV5-4 to TRBJ2-1, with D unresolved. Trimming cost V 1 base and J 2 bases, with 10 bases left between them. Germline V lookup: CDR1 SGHNT, CDR2 YYREEE (reference sequence). The CDR3 spans 15 residues. The CDR3 protein is CASSLRTTTYNEQFF. The CDR3 nucleotides read TGTGCCAGCAGCTTGCGAACTACCACCTACAATGAGCAGTTCTTC.

V and J are TRBV28 and TRBJ1-1; 9 bases agree with TRBD1. CDR3 size: 15 residues. CDR1 and CDR2 (germline): MDHEN, SYDVKM. After removal of 5 bases from V and 8 bases from J, the junction contained 12 bases not matched to a gene. The CDR3 DNA reads TGTGCCAGCAGTCTTCGCTCGACAGGGGGTCTGGAAGCTTTCTTT. It is translated as CASSLRSTGGLEAFF.

The chain recombines TRBV11-2 with TRBJ2-1, with 13 bases matching TRBD2. The germline gives CDR1 SGHAT, CDR2 FQNNGV. The ends lost 5 bases at V and 8 bases at J; junction bases unmatched: 6. The CDR3 has 15 residues. The CDR3 DNA is TGTGCCAGCAGCCACGGACTAGCGGGAGAGTATGAGCAGTTCTTC. Protein product: CASSHGLAGEYEQFF.

The V gene is TRBV19, the J gene TRBJ1-2; 9 bases are shared with TRBD1. Trimming at V came to 5 bases and at J to 3 bases, leaving 10 bases not matched to a gene. The germline gives CDR1 LNHDA, CDR2 SQIVND (reference sequence). The CDR3 sequence is 16 residues long. The CDR3 sequence: CASSLQHRGPYYGYTF. CDR3 coding DNA: TGTGCCAGTAGTCTCCAACACAGGGGGCCTTACTATGGCTACACCTTC.

The V gene is TRBV10-3, the J gene TRBJ2-1, with TRBD2 matching over 8 bases. V gave up 8 bases and J gave up 4 bases; unmatched junction bases: 10. Germline CDR1 ENHRY, CDR2 SYGVKD. This CDR3 has 15 amino acids. The CDR3 DNA follows: TGTGCCATCTGCGAAACGGGAGGGACGTACAATGAGCAGTTCTTC. Encoded protein: CAICETGGTYNEQFF.

The rearrangement uses TRBV7-3 and TRBJ2-1; D might be TRBD1 (5 bases). This CDR3 contains 15 residues. With 1 base removed from V and 8 bases from J, the gap between germline ends came to 15 bases. Germline V gene data show CDR1 as SGHTA and CDR2 as FQGTGA. CDR3 nucleotide sequence: TGTGCCAGCAGCTTAATCCCCGGAGCCAGGGATGAGCAGTTCTTC. It encodes CASSLIPGARDEQFF. Full variable domain (missing parts from reference TRBV7-3 and TRBJ2-1): GAGVSQTPSNKVTEKGKYVELRCDPISGHTALYWYRQSLGQGPEFLIYFQGTGAADDSGLPNDRFFAVRPEGSVSTLKIQRTERGDSAVYLCASSLIPGARDEQFFGPGTRLTVL.

The gene calls are TRBV11-2 and TRBJ2-2; no definite D call. Germline CDR1 is SGHAT and CDR2 is FQNNGV. The CDR3 consists of 16 residues. Trimming shortened V by 1 base and J by 1 base, and 10 bases separated the two germline ends. CDR3 amino acids: CASSLVFNRNTGELFF. In DNA, the CDR3 is TGTGCCAGCAGCTTAGTTTTTAATCGGAACACCGGGGAGCTGTTTTTT.

The J gene is TRBJ1-1, the V gene TRBV2, with D perhaps TRBD1 (6 bases). Germline-derived CDR1 and CDR2 are SNHLY and FYNNEI. The germline V and J ends were trimmed by 4 bases and 3 bases, with 9 bases remaining between them. This CDR3 comprises 13 residues. In DNA, the CDR3 is TGTGCCAGCAGTGGTCAGGGGTACACTGAAGCTTTCTTT. Protein: CASSGQGYTEAFF.

V gene TRBV5-6 combines with J gene TRBJ2-2; TRBD2 agrees at 11 bases. V dropped 0 bases and J dropped 5; count of bases not matched to a gene: 0. CDR1 and CDR2 (germline): SGHDT, YYEEEE. This CDR3 spans 15 amino acids. The chain's CDR3 is CASSLGTSGTGELFF. Written as DNA, the CDR3 is TGTGCCAGCAGCTTGGGGACTAGCGGGACCGGGGAGCTGTTTTTT.

This clone was seen a handful of times. The rearrangement uses TRBV6-5 and TRBJ1-2; the D gene is possibly TRBD1 (5 bases). CDR3 size: 14 residues. Germline CDR1 MNHEY, CDR2 SVGAGI. V was pared by 5 bases and J by 5 bases, with 15 bases between. CDR3 loop: CASSLATAFYGYTF. CDR3 nucleotides: TGTGCCAGCAGTCTCGCGACAGCCTTTTATGGCTACACCTTC.

V usage is TRBV5-4 and J usage is TRBJ2-4, with 9 bases aligning to TRBD2. CDR3 size: 15 residues. Germline CDR1 SGHNT, CDR2 YYREEE (reference sequence). Trimming cost V 0 bases and J 6 bases; bases outside gene matches: 4. The CDR3 DNA reads as TGTGCCAGCAGCTTGGATAGCGGGGGCTTAAACATTCAGTACTTC. Amino acids: CASSLDSGGLNIQYF.

V and J are TRBV5-4 and TRBJ2-6; 7 positions agree with TRBD1. This CDR3 spans 17 amino acids. Germline assignment: CDR1 SGHNT and CDR2 YYREEE (reference sequence). Germline trimming cut 4 bases from V and 0 bases from J; bases unmatched to any gene: 7. Here the CDR3 reads CASSVGTASSGANVLTF. As DNA, the CDR3 is TGTGCCAGCAGCGTGGGGACAGCGAGCTCTGGGGCCAACGTCCTGACTTTC.

The rearrangement links TRBV27 to TRBJ1-4, with D tentatively TRBD1 (6 bases). The CDR3 loop spans 13 amino acids. V was shortened by 6 bases and J by 8 bases, with 13 bases between the two germline ends. From germline, CDR1 is MNHEY and CDR2 SMNVEV (reference sequence). The CDR3: CASRRSDREKLFF. The CDR3, as DNA: TGTGCCAGCAGGAGATCGGACAGAGAAAAACTGTTTTTT.

This clone has only one observation. The V and J genes are TRBV28 and TRBJ2-1; the match to TRBD1 covers 9 bases. CDR1 and CDR2 from the germline V gene are MDHEN and SYDVKM. The CDR3 extends over 16 amino acids. Trimming cost V 6 bases and J 12 bases; bases outside gene matches: 18. The CDR3 sequence is CASRLTGTGNMAWQFF. CDR3 DNA sequence: TGTGCCAGCAGACTTACCGGGACAGGGAATATGGCGTGGCAGTTCTTC.

The rearrangement joins TRBV5-1 to TRBJ2-3; 10 bases map to TRBD1. The CDR3 loop spans 17 amino acids. Germline lookup yields CDR1 SGHRS and CDR2 YFSETQ. V lost 0 bases and J lost 2; bases outside the gene matches: 6. The CDR3 nucleotides are TGCGCCAGCAGCTTGGCCCCCGGGACAGGGGACACAGATACGCAGTATTTT. The encoded protein is CASSLAPGTGDTDTQYF.

V is TRBV5-1 and J is TRBJ1-1; D may be TRBD1 (6 bases). The CDR3 is made up of 14 amino acids. The germline gives CDR1 SGHRS, CDR2 YFSETQ. Trimming took off 8 bases at V and 2 bases at J, with 16 bases between the two ends. The CDR3 DNA reads TGCGCCAGTTCCCAAGGGACAAAAAACACTGAAGCTTTCTTT. This translates into CASSQGTKNTEAFF. The variable domain in full, with the rest retrieved from reference TRBV5-1 and TRBJ1-1, is KAGVTQTPRYLIKTRGQQVTLSCSPISGHRSVSWYQQTPGQGLQFLFEYFSETQRNKGNFPGRFSGRQFSNSRSEMNVSTLELGDSALYLCASSQGTKNTEAFFGQGTRLTVV.

This clone was observed a single time. The CDR3 is CASRLEPGLAGINEQFF. Written as DNA, the CDR3 is TGTGCCAGCAGGCTAGAACCGGGACTAGCGGGAATCAATGAGCAGTTCTTC. This chain connects TRBV2 to TRBJ2-1; 13 nucleotides match TRBD2. With 6 bases clipped from V and 6 bases from J, the junction kept 11 bases outside the gene matches. There are 17 residues in the CDR3. CDR1 and CDR2 from the germline V gene are SNHLY and FYNNEI.

The genes are TRBV7-3 and TRBJ2-2; D may be TRBD2 (5 bases). CDR3 length: 13 residues. Trimming took off 4 bases at V and 7 bases at J, with 10 bases between the two ends. Germline assignment: CDR1 SGHTA and CDR2 FQGTGA. CDR3 in amino acids: CASSSDGDGELFF. The CDR3 coding sequence is TGTGCCAGCAGCTCAGACGGGGACGGGGAGCTGTTTTTT.

The rearrangement links TRBV6-2 or TRBV6-3 to TRBJ2-1; 12 nucleotides agree with TRBD2. CDR1 is MNHEY, CDR2 SVGEGT, per germline. V shed 7 bases and J 4 bases; nucleotides not matched to a gene: 14. The CDR3 is 18 amino acids. CDR3 nucleotide sequence: TGTGCCAGCACCCCCGGGCTAGCGGGAGGGCCGGTATACAATGAGCAGTTCTTC. Protein: CASTPGLAGGPVYNEQFF.